This T cell receptor (beta chain) appears in the sequencing data of a study of blood T cell repertoires in COVID-19. Clones were read by immunoSEQ multiplex PCR, and TCRdb kept only the in-frame ones, dropping some. The data contain 150,000 to 200,000 clones, 70% to 85% of them singletons. The CDR3 has 14 amino acids. V was clipped by 4 bases and J by 10 bases, with 15 bases between them. The germline V gene has CDR1 SGHRS and CDR2 YFSETQ. The rearrangement links TRBV5-1 to TRBJ1-6, with a tentative D call TRBD1 (6 bases). This receptor was obtained from a woman aged 25-40 years with acute or convalescent COVID-19. Sequenced material: peripheral blood. DNA of the CDR3: TGCGCCAGCAGCGCAGGGGAAGCCGGATCACCCCTCCACTTT. The encoded protein is CASSAGEAGSPLHF. Full variable domain (missing parts from reference TRBV5-1 and TRBJ1-6): KAGVTQTPRYLIKTRGQQVTLSCSPISGHRSVSWYQQTPGQGLQFLFEYFSETQRNKGNFPGRFSGRQFSNSRSEMNVSTLELGDSALYLCASSAGEAGSPLHFGNGTRLTVT.